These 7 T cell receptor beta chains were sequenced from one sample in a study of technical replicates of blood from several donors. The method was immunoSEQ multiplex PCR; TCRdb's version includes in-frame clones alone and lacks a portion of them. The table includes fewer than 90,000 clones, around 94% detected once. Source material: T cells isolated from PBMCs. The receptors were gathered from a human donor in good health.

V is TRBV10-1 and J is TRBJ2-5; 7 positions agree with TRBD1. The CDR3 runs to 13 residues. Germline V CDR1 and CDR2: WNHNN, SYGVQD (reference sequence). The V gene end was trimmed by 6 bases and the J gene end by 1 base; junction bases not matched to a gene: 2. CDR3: CASRGDSQETQYF. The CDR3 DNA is TGCGCCAGCAGGGGGGACAGCCAAGAGACCCAGTACTTC.

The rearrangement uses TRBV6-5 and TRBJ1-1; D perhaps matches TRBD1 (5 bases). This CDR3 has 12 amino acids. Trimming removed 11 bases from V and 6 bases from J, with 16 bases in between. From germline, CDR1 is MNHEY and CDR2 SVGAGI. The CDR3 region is CAGNGGYPEAFF. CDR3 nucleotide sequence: TGTGCCGGAAACGGGGGGTACCCTGAAGCTTTCTTT.

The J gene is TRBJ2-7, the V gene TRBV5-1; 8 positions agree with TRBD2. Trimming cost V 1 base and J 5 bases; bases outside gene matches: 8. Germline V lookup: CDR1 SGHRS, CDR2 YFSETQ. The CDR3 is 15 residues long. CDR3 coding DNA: TGCGCCAGCAGCTTGTATGAGCGGGAGATCAACGAGCAGTACTTC. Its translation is CASSLYEREINEQYF.

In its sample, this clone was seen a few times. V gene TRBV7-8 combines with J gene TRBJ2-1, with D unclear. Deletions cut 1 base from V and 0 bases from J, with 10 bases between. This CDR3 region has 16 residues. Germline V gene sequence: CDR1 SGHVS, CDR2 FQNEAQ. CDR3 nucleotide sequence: TGTGCCAGCAGCTTAGGCATACCTAGCTCCTACAATGAGCAGTTCTTC. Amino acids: CASSLGIPSSYNEQFF.

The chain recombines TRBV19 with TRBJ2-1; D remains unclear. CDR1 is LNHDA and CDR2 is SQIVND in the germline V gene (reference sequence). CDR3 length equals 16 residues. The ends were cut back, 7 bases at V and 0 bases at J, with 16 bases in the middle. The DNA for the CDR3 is TGTGCCAGTACCCCCCCGCTTAGGAGCTCCTACAATGAGCAGTTCTTC. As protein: CASTPPLRSSYNEQFF.

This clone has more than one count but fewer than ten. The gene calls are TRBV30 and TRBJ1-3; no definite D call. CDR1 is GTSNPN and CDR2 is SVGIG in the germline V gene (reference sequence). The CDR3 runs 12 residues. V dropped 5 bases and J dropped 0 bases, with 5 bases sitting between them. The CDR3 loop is CAWSGSGNTIYF. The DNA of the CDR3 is TGTGCCTGGTCAGGCTCTGGAAACACCATATATTTT.

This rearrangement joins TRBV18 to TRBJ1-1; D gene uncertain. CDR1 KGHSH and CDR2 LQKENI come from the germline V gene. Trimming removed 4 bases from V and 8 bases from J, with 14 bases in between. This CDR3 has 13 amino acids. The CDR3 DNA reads TGTGCCAGCTCACGCGACATGAACTCAGAAGCTTTCTTT. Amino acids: CASSRDMNSEAFF. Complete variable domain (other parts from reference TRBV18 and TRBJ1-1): NAGVMQNPRHLVRRRGQEARLRCSPMKGHSHVYWYRQLPEEGLKFMVYLQKENIIDESGMPKERFSAEFPKEGPSILRIQQVVRGDSAAYFCASSRDMNSEAFFGQGTRLTVV.